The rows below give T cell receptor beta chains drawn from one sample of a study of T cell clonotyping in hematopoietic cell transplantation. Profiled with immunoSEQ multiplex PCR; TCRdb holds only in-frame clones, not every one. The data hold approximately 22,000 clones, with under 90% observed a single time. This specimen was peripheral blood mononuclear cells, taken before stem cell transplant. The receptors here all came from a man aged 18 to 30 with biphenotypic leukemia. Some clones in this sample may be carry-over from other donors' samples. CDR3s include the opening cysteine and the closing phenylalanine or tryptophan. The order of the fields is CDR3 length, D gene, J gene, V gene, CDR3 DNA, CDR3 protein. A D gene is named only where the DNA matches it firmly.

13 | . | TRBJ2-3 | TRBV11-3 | TGTGCCAGCAGCTTAGTCGTCACAGATACGCAGTATTTT | CASSLVVTDTQYF
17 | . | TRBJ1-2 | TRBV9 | TGTGCCAGCAGCGCGAGCATCCCCCGAGGGGGGGCGAGAGGCTACACCTTC | CASSASIPRGGARGYTF
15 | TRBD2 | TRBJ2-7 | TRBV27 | TGTGCCAGCAGTCTGTTTGGGGGGGGAACCTACGAGCAGTACTTC | CASSLFGGGTYEQYF
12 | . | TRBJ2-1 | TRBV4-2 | TGTGCCAGCAGCCAAGTCTTCGATGAGCAGTTCTTC | CASSQVFDEQFF
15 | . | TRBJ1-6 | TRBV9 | TGTGCCAGCAGCGTGGGACGGAGAGAGTGGTCACCCCTCCACTTT | CASSVGRREWSPLHF
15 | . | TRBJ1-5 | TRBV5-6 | TGTGCCAGCAGCTTGAACGGGTATAGCAATCAGCCCCAGCATTTT | CASSLNGYSNQPQHF
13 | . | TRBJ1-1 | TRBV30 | TGTGCCTGGAGTATCACGGGGGGAACTGAAGCTTTCTTT | CAWSITGGTEAFF
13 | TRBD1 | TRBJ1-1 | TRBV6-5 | TGTGCCAGCTTGGGACAGGGGATACCTGAAGCTTTCTTT | CASLGQGIPEAFF
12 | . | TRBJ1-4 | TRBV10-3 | TGTGCCATCCGGGGAAACGGTGAAAAACTGTTTTTT | CAIRGNGEKLFF
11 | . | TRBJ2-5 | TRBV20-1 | TGCAGTGCTAGCGTGCAGGAGACCCAGTACTTC | CSASVQETQYF
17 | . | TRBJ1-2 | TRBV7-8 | TGTGCCAGCAGCTTAGCCGGGGGGATCGGGACTAACTATGGCTACACCTTC | CASSLAGGIGTNYGYTF
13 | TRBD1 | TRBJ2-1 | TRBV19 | TGTGCCAGTACCGGGACAGATCTAGGTGAGCAGTTCTTC | CASTGTDLGEQFF
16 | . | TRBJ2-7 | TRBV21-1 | TGTGCCAGCAGCAAAGGTCAAGACAGGTTTAAATACGAGCAGTACTTC | CASSKGQDRFKYEQYF
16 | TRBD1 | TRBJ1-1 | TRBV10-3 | TGTGCCATCAGTTCAGGGGGCGCGAGGCTGGGCACTGAAGCTTTCTTT | CAISSGGARLGTEAFF
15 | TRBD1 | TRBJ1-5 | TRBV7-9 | TGTGCCAGCAGCTCCGGACAGGGGGTCTTTCAGCCCCAGCATTTT | CASSSGQGVFQPQHF
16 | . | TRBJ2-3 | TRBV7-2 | TGTGCCAGCAGCTTTACCCGACCGAGGATCACAGATACGCAGTATTTT | CASSFTRPRITDTQYF
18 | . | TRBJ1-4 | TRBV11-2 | TGTGCCAGCAGCTTATGGCTGAGGCAGTCCGCAACTAATGAAAAACTGTTTTTT | CASSLWLRQSATNEKLFF
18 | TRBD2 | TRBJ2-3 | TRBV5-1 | TGCGCCAGCAGCTCGGGATTTAGCCGCGGGGGGGCCATAGATACGCAGTATTTT | CASSSGFSRGGAIDTQYF
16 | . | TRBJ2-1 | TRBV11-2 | TGTGCCAGCAGCTTAGATGGGGCAGGGCCCTACAATGAGCAGTTCTTC | CASSLDGAGPYNEQFF
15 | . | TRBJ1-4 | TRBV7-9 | TGTGCCAGCAGCCCCGGCCTGTTTGGGGAGGAAAAACTGTTTTTT | CASSPGLFGEEKLFF
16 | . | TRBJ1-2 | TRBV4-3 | TGCGCCAGCAGCCAAGGGAGGGTGGGCCAGCGATATGGCTACACCTTC | CASSQGRVGQRYGYTF
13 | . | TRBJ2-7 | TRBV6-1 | TGTGCCAGCAGTGAAGACAGTAGGCACGAGCAGTACTTC | CASSEDSRHEQYF
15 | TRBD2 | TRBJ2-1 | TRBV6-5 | TGTGCCAGCAGCAGGCTAGCGGGGGGGATTATGGAGCAGTTCTTC | CASSRLAGGIMEQFF
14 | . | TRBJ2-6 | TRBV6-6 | TGTGCCAGCAGTTACCCGGCTGGGGCCAACGTCCTGACTTTC | CASSYPAGANVLTF